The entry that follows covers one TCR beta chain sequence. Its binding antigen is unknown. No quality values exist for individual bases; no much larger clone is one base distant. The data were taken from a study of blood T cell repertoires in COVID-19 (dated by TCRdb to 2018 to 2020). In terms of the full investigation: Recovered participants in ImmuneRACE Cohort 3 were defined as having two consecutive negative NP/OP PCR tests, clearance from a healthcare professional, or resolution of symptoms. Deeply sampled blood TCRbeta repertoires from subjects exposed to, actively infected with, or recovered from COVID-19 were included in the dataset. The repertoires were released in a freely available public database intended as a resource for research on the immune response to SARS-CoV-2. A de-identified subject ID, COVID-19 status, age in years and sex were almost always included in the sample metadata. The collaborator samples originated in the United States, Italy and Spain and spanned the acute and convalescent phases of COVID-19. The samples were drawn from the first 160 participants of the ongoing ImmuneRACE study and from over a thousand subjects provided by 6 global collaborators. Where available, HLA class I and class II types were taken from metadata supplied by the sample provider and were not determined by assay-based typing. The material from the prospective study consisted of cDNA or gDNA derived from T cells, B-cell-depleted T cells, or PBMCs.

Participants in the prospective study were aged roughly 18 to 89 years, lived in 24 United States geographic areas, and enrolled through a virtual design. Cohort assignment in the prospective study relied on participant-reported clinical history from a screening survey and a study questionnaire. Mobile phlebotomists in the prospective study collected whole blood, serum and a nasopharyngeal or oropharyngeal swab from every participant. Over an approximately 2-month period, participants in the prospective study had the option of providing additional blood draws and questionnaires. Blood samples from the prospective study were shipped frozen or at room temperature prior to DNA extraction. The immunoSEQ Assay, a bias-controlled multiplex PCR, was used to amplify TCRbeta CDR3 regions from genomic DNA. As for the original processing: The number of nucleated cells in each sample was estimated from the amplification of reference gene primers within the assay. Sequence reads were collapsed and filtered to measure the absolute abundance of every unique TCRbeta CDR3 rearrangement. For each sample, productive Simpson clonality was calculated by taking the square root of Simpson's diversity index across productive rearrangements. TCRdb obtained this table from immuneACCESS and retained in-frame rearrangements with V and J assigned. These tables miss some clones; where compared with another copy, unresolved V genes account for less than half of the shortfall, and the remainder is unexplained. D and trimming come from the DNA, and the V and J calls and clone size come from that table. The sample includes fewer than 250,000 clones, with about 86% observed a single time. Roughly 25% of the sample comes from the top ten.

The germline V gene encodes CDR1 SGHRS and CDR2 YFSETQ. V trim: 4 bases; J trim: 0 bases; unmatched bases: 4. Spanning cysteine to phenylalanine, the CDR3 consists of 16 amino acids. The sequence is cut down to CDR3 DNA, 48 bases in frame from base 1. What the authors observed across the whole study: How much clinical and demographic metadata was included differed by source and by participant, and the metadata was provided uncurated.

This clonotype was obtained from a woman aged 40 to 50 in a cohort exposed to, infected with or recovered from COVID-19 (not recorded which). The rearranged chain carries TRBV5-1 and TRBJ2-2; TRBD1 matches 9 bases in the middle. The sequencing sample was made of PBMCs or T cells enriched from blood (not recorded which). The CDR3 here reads CASSGRQGANTGELFF. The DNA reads TGCGCCAGCAGCGGCCGACAGGGGGCGAACACCGGGGAGCTGTTTTTT.